The entry below gives a single T cell receptor (beta chain) sequence along with its context. Its antigen remains unidentified. This record belongs to a study of T cell responses to AZD1222 COVID-19 vaccine. Whole-study results and caveats: Among vaccine-associated CD4 TCRs, coverage spanned spike, with dominance at 160-218 and 743-854.

Here immunoSEQ multiplex PCR was the method, and the copy in TCRdb shows in-frame clones only, minus some. The sample consists of 95,000 to 150,000 clones, about 86% of them appearing once. Trimming shortened V by 1 base and J by 8 bases, and 8 bases separated the two germline ends. The CDR3 extends over 13 amino acids. Germline V gene lookup returns CDR1 LNHNV and CDR2 YYDKDF (reference sequence). The source is an adult who received the AZD1222 COVID-19 vaccine. Sequenced here: peripheral blood, sampled 28 days after the second AZD1222 dose. This chain uses TRBV15 with TRBJ1-4; D call uncertain. CDR3 in DNA: TGTGCCACCAGCAGAGTGCCTTCCGAAAAACTGTTTTTT. Translating gives CATSRVPSEKLFF.